This T cell receptor (beta chain) was sequenced for a study of T cell repertoires in cytomegalovirus infection. As for the study in general: Public TCR beta signature analysis indicated the presence of both CMV infection and matching HLA type.

Findings and caveats of the study: The study identified carriers of CMV plus the relevant HLA from cumulative public TCR beta family frequency. Ex vivo, HLA-C-restricted CMV-specific TCR beta clonotypes prevailed over the rest of the response.

In TCRdb, the reads were re-called with MiXCR into one record per CDR3 protein. Of roughly 500,000 distinct CDR3 sequences in the sample, 16% were seen once. This clonotype was seen a handful of times. The antigen is not known. This CDR3 spans 15 amino acids. Germline-derived CDR1 and CDR2 are KGHSH and LQKENI. V was shortened by 2 bases and J by 2 bases, with 12 bases between the two germline ends. Sample: CD8+ T cells from PBMCs. The chain joins TRBV18 to TRBJ1-1; D not resolved. The clonotype comes from a human donor in good health (CMV status not recorded). Some clones in this sample may be carry-over from other donors' samples. The CDR3: CASSPEPPGNTEAFF. The DNA of the CDR3 is TGTGCCAGCTCACCAGAACCTCCGGGTAACACTGAAGCTTTCTTT.